The 29 T cell receptor beta chains below come from one sample, sequenced in a study of vaccination and CD4 T cells after COVID-19. These receptors lack a known antigen. Sequencing of the DNA from cultured CD4+ T cells was carried out with the Oncomine TCR Beta short-read assay. TCRdb reprocessed the PCR reads with MiXCR, giving one entry per CDR3 protein. The sample consists of 8,500 to 10,000 distinct CDR3 sequences, 45% of them appearing once. Treatment meaning: approximately 9-day PBMC culture with coronavirus spike peptide pools or control peptides (ViraFEST assay). Sequencing was carried out using CD4+ T cells from blood, cultured in vitro. These receptor sequences come from a human donor who had recovered from COVID-19.

This chain uses TRBV6-5 with TRBJ2-7; no firm D call. Germline CDR1 reads MNHEY; CDR2 reads SVGAGI. The CDR3 has 13 amino acids. The V gene lost 4 bases and the J gene lost 1 base, with 8 bases spanning the gap. CDR3 in DNA: TGTGCCAGCAGTTTAGGGTTGTCCTACGAGCAGTACTTC. Its translation is CASSLGLSYEQYF.

The chain combines TRBV20-1 with TRBJ2-5; tentatively, D is TRBD1 (6 bases). Trimming left V 6 bases short and J 2 bases short, with 19 bases between. The CDR3 covers 15 residues. Germline CDR1 and CDR2: DFQATT and SNEGSKA (reference sequence). This CDR3 reads CSAPGSRGWQETQYF. The DNA of the CDR3 is TGCAGTGCCCCCGGCTCCAGGGGTTGGCAAGAGACCCAGTACTTC.

The J gene is TRBJ1-2, the V gene TRBV5-4; TRBD1 agrees at 8 bases. Germline V gives CDR1 SGHNT, CDR2 YYREEE (reference sequence). This CDR3 contains 13 residues. The ends lost 7 bases at V and 4 bases at J; junction bases unmatched: 6. The CDR3 loop reads CASGQGQSYGYTF. CDR3 nucleotide sequence: TGTGCCAGCGGACAGGGTCAGAGCTATGGCTACACCTTC.

In its sample, this clonotype was seen a few times. The chain joins TRBV15 to TRBJ2-7; D gene ambiguous. Germline CDR1 reads LNHNV; CDR2 reads YYDKDF (reference sequence). V lost 0 bases and J lost 1, with 13 bases in between. This CDR3 contains 16 residues. CDR3 bases: TGTGCCACCAGCAGAGAGGTAGGGATTGCTTCCTACGAGCAGTACTTC. The encoded protein is CATSREVGIASYEQYF. The full variable domain, its missing parts supplied by reference TRBV15 and TRBJ2-7, is DAMVIQNPRYQVTQFGKPVTLSCSQTLNHNVMYWYQQKSSQAPKLLFHYYDKDFNNEADTPDNFQSRRPNTSFCFLDIRSPGLGDTAMYLCATSREVGIASYEQYFGPGTRLTVT.

The V and J genes are TRBV5-1 and TRBJ2-3; 8 nucleotides line up with TRBD2. The V and J ends lost 0 bases and 1 base, in that order; junction bases with no gene match: 4. CDR1 is SGHRS, CDR2 YFSETQ, per germline. The CDR3 spans 16 residues. The CDR3 coding sequence is TGCGCCAGCAGCTTGGCTTCTAGCGGGCGCACAGATACGCAGTATTTT. Protein sequence: CASSLASSGRTDTQYF. Variable domain in full (rest from reference TRBV5-1 and TRBJ2-3): KAGVTQTPRYLIKTRGQQVTLSCSPISGHRSVSWYQQTPGQGLQFLFEYFSETQRNKGNFPGRFSGRQFSNSRSEMNVSTLELGDSALYLCASSLASSGRTDTQYFGPGTRLTVL.

The genes are TRBV27 and TRBJ1-5; no firm D call. Trimming left V 2 bases short and J 7 bases short, with 9 bases between. The CDR3 is 13 amino acids. Germline V gene sequence: CDR1 MNHEY, CDR2 SMNVEV (reference sequence). The CDR3 coding sequence is TGTGCCAGCAGTTTAAAGGGAAACCAGCCCCAGCATTTT. Protein sequence: CASSLKGNQPQHF.

The V and J genes are TRBV20-1 and TRBJ2-1, with D unresolved. The CDR3 runs 14 residues. Looked up from germline, CDR1 is DFQATT and CDR2 is SNEGSKA (reference sequence). Trimming pared 3 bases from V and 7 bases from J, leaving 16 bases between. CDR3 amino acids: CSASMAGAWNEQFF. The DNA for the CDR3 is TGCAGTGCTAGTATGGCAGGTGCTTGGAATGAGCAGTTCTTC.

The J gene is TRBJ1-2, the V gene TRBV28, with TRBD1 identical over 8 bases. Germline values: CDR1 MDHEN, CDR2 SYDVKM. The CDR3 has 13 amino acids. V trimming: 3 bases; J trimming: 4 bases; junction bases outside the gene matches: 1. CDR3 amino acids: CASSFTGGYGYTF. CDR3 sequence (DNA): TGTGCCAGCAGTTTCACAGGGGGCTATGGCTACACCTTC.

This chain connects TRBV5-6 to TRBJ2-2, with D hard to call. The CDR3 totals 13 residues. Germline V gene sequence: CDR1 SGHDT, CDR2 YYEEEE. Trimming took off 1 base at V and 4 bases at J, with 5 bases between the two ends. CDR3 nucleotides: TGTGCCAGCAGCTTGCAGTTCACCGGGGAGCTGTTTTTT. As protein: CASSLQFTGELFF.

This chain joins TRBV20-1 and TRBJ1-4, with D tentatively TRBD1 (6 bases). CDR1 DFQATT and CDR2 SNEGSKA come from the germline V gene (reference sequence). There are 13 residues in the CDR3. V was pared by 3 bases and J by 3 bases, with 8 bases between. CDR3 in DNA: TGCAGTGCTAGGGACAGTTCTAATGAAAAACTGTTTTTT. This encodes CSARDSSNEKLFF.

This clonotype was seen a few times. This chain links TRBV5-4 with TRBJ1-2; 8 bases are a match to TRBD1. Trimming cost V 4 bases and J 2 bases; bases outside gene matches: 4. The CDR3 sequence is 14 residues long. Germline V lookup: CDR1 SGHNT, CDR2 YYREEE (reference sequence). The CDR3 coding sequence is TGTGCCAGCAGCCCCGACAGGGGAAACTATGGCTACACCTTC. Protein sequence: CASSPDRGNYGYTF. Full variable domain (outside the CDR3, taken from reference TRBV5-4 and TRBJ1-2): ETGVTQSPTHLIKTRGQQVTLRCSSQSGHNTVSWYQQALGQGPQFIFQYYREEENGRGNFPPRFSGLQFPNYSSELNVNALELDDSALYLCASSPDRGNYGYTFGSGTRLTVV.

This clonotype has just a few counts. The chain uses TRBV10-3 and TRBJ2-2; 7 bases line up with TRBD2. CDR1 is ENHRY, CDR2 SYGVKD, per germline. Trimming removed 10 bases from V and 4 bases from J; junction bases left unmatched: 9. The CDR3 runs 14 residues. The CDR3 sequence is CATAVGGGTGELFF. The CDR3 DNA is TGTGCCACGGCCGTAGGCGGGGGCACCGGGGAGCTGTTTTTT.

The genes are TRBV7-9 and TRBJ1-5, with D unclear. Germline V gene lookup returns CDR1 SEHNR and CDR2 FQNEAQ (reference sequence). The CDR3 length is 14 residues. Deletions cut 1 base from V and 4 bases from J, with 8 bases between. The CDR3 is CASSLGAANQPQHF. The CDR3, as DNA: TGTGCCAGCAGCTTAGGGGCAGCTAATCAGCCCCAGCATTTT.

A single count supports this clonotype. The V call is TRBV4-1, the J call TRBJ2-1; the match to TRBD1 covers 7 bases. The CDR3 runs 14 residues. The V segment lost 2 bases and the J segment 9 bases; nucleotides outside the gene matches: 7. CDR1 and CDR2 from the germline V gene are MGHRA and YSYEKL. CDR3 loop: CASSQYDRDGEQFF. CDR3 bases: TGCGCCAGCAGCCAATACGACAGGGATGGTGAGCAGTTCTTC.

This clonotype was counted a few times. The V and J genes are TRBV6-1 and TRBJ1-1, with D uncertain. Germline V gene data show CDR1 as MNHNS and CDR2 as SASEGT. Trimming removed 6 bases from V and 5 bases from J, with 13 bases in between. CDR3 length: 13 amino acids. The CDR3 nucleotides are TGTGCCAGCAGCCCCGCCGCGGGTACTGAAGCTTTCTTT. It codes for CASSPAAGTEAFF.

This sequence joins TRBV6-1 and TRBJ2-1; 8 bases line up with TRBD2. Trimming took 10 bases from V and 7 from J; bases not matched to a gene: 15. The CDR3 is made up of 15 amino acids. The germline V gene has CDR1 MNHNS and CDR2 SASEGT. The CDR3 spells CAIRTSPILGNEQFF. DNA of the CDR3: TGTGCCATACGGACTAGCCCTATTTTGGGTAATGAGCAGTTCTTC.

This chain uses TRBV20-1 with TRBJ2-1, with 11 bases lining up with TRBD2. CDR1 and CDR2 (germline): DFQATT, SNEGSKA (reference sequence). The CDR3 length is 15 residues. V trimming: 4 bases; J trimming: 5 bases; junction bases outside the gene matches: 7. CDR3 DNA: TGCAGTGCTACCCTAGCGGGAGGAAGCCACAATGAGCAGTTCTTC. It specifies CSATLAGGSHNEQFF.

This chain joins TRBV20-1 and TRBJ1-6; maybe TRBD1 (5 bases). There are 13 residues in the CDR3. Germline CDR1 DFQATT, CDR2 SNEGSKA (reference sequence). CDR3 protein: CSVSWGDNSPLHF. The CDR3 DNA reads TGCAGCGTGTCATGGGGGGATAATTCACCCCTCCACTTT.

V and J are TRBV24-1 and TRBJ1-2, with D uncertain. The V and J ends lost 4 bases and 4 bases respectively, with 12 bases between them. The CDR3 is made up of 14 amino acids. Germline V gives CDR1 KGHDR, CDR2 SFDVKD. CDR3 DNA: TGTGCCACCAGTGAAGCGAACGGACCCTATGGCTACACCTTC. Protein sequence: CATSEANGPYGYTF.

The chain combines TRBV4-1 with TRBJ2-3, with D perhaps TRBD1 (6 bases). The V end lost 0 bases, the J end lost 5 bases, and 18 bases lay between the germline ends. The CDR3 is 17 amino acids. Germline V gene sequence: CDR1 MGHRA, CDR2 YSYEKL. This CDR3 reads CASSQDWGTPFGDTQYF. Written as DNA, the CDR3 is TGCGCCAGCAGCCAAGATTGGGGGACACCCTTCGGAGATACGCAGTATTTT.

The chain combines TRBV6-5 with TRBJ2-3; 9 nucleotides line up with TRBD1. The length of the CDR3 is 16 residues. The V and J ends lost 0 bases and 2 bases, in that order; junction bases with no gene match: 3. The germline gives CDR1 MNHEY, CDR2 SVGAGI. For the CDR3, the DNA is TGTGCCAGCAGTTACTCCGGGACAGGGATCACAGATACGCAGTATTTT. Its translation is CASSYSGTGITDTQYF.

This clonotype was counted only a few times. The V call is TRBV6-1, the J call TRBJ1-2, with 7 bases that match TRBD1. Trimming took 1 base from V and 2 from J; bases not matched to a gene: 7. The germline CDR1 and CDR2 sequences are MNHNS and SASEGT. The CDR3 spans 16 residues. The DNA for the CDR3 is TGTGCCAGCAGTGAAGGTCCCGCAGGGGGGAACTATGGCTACACCTTC. It codes for CASSEGPAGGNYGYTF.

The chain links TRBV30 to TRBJ2-5; D gene uncertain. Looked up from germline, CDR1 is GTSNPN and CDR2 is SVGIG (reference sequence). The V end was cut by 3 bases, the J end by 2 bases, with 10 bases between. The CDR3 contains 13 residues. This CDR3 is CAWSWRNQETQYF. The DNA for the CDR3 is TGTGCCTGGAGCTGGCGCAATCAAGAGACCCAGTACTTC.

V is TRBV7-2 and J is TRBJ1-1; D is uncertain. CDR1 is SGHTA, CDR2 FQGNSA, per germline. V lost 5 bases and J lost 1, with 14 bases in between. This CDR3 spans 15 amino acids. The DNA of the CDR3 is TGTGCCAGCAGCCAAGGACGGAGCGAGAACACTGAAGCTTTCTTT. Amino acid sequence: CASSQGRSENTEAFF.

The chain links TRBV20-1 to TRBJ2-5; a weak D match, TRBD2 (6 bases). Germline V gene data show CDR1 as DFQATT and CDR2 as SNEGSKA (reference sequence). V dropped 0 bases and J dropped 1 base, with 21 bases sitting between them. This CDR3 is built from 18 residues. Here the CDR3 reads CSARDVPGDPKFQETQYF. The CDR3, as DNA: TGCAGTGCTAGAGATGTACCGGGGGACCCAAAATTCCAAGAGACCCAGTACTTC.

The CDR3 sequence: CASSILRTGELFF. CDR3 DNA sequence: TGTGCCAGCAGCATCCTTCGGACCGGGGAGCTGTTTTTT. The chain carries TRBV6-2 or TRBV6-3 and TRBJ2-2; no reliable D call. The germline gives CDR1 MNHEY, CDR2 SVGEGT. CDR3 length: 13 residues. The V and J ends lost 6 bases and 5 bases respectively, with 10 bases between them.

This clonotype was counted a few times. The gene calls are TRBV6-1 and TRBJ2-7; 7 positions match TRBD2. CDR1 is MNHNS, CDR2 SASEGT, per germline. V dropped 6 bases and J dropped 0; count of bases not matched to a gene: 5. The CDR3 covers 14 residues. The CDR3 loop is CASRPLASSYEQYF. CDR3 sequence (DNA): TGTGCCAGCAGGCCACTAGCGAGCTCCTACGAGCAGTACTTC.

V and J are TRBV7-9 and TRBJ1-6; weak D call: TRBD1 (5 bases). The V end lost 5 bases, the J end lost 4 bases, and 15 bases lay between the germline ends. CDR1 and CDR2 from the germline V gene are SEHNR and FQNEAQ (reference sequence). CDR3 length equals 16 residues. This CDR3 reads CASSVTGTEYNSPLHF. For the CDR3, the DNA is TGTGCCAGCAGCGTAACCGGGACGGAGTATAATTCACCCCTCCACTTT.

The table lists this clonotype with a few counts. The chain carries TRBV20-1 and TRBJ1-6; D not resolved. The CDR3 totals 15 residues. Germline CDR1 and CDR2: DFQATT and SNEGSKA (reference sequence). V lost 0 bases, J lost 4 bases, and 10 bases lay in between. In DNA, the CDR3 is TGCAGTGCTAGAGAGGGAACATTGTATAATTCACCCCTCCACTTT. Encoded protein: CSAREGTLYNSPLHF.